This is a list of T cell receptor beta chains from one sample in a study of graft-versus-host responses after intestinal transplantation. No antigens are known for them. TCRdb's copy holds only in-frame clones and misses some; the assay was immunoSEQ multiplex PCR. This table holds under 100,000 clones, approximately 95% found once. The sample consisted of unstimulated CD8+ T cells sorted from spleen or lymph node cells, taken before transplant. All receptors derive from a human donor who was the organ donor for an intestinal transplant. The CDR3 runs from the conserved cysteine through the conserved F or W. The order of the fields is clone size, V gene, D gene, CDR3 length, J gene, CDR3 protein, CDR3 DNA. The D gene is left open where the match is weak. The listing skips clone size in some rows; elsewhere it reads once, few, many or a size class.

>NA|TRBV6-1|TRBD2|14|TRBJ2-7
CASKLLAGAYEQYF
TGTGCCAGCAAACTGCTAGCGGGGGCCTACGAGCAGTACTTC
>NA|TRBV4-1|NA|15|TRBJ1-2
CASSPAGGGVDGYTF
TGCGCCAGCAGCCCGGCCGGAGGAGGGGTTGATGGCTACACCTTC
>NA|TRBV6-1|NA|14|TRBJ2-7
CASSFPGLVYEQYF
TGTGCCAGCAGTTTTCCAGGGCTTGTCTACGAGCAGTACTTC
>few|TRBV6-6|TRBD2|15|TRBJ2-7
CASSTRRDYHYEQYF
TGTGCCAGCAGTACGCGCCGGGACTACCACTACGAGCAGTACTTC
>NA|TRBV11-2|TRBD2|19|TRBJ2-1
CASSLCGLAGGPSYNEQFF
TGTGCCAGCAGCCTATGCGGCCTAGCGGGGGGCCCATCCTACAATGAGCAGTTCTTC
>NA|TRBV28|TRBD1|14|TRBJ1-1
CASSLSRGRTEAFF
TGTGCCAGCAGTTTATCGAGGGGGCGAACTGAAGCTTTCTTT
>NA|TRBV5-1|NA|16|TRBJ2-7
CASSWGLWEEGYEQYF
TGCGCCAGCAGCTGGGGGTTATGGGAGGAGGGCTACGAGCAGTACTTC
>once|TRBV4-3|NA|14|TRBJ2-3
CASSQGGSTDTQYF
TGCGCCAGCAGCCAAGGCGGGTCCACAGATACGCAGTATTTT
>NA|TRBV30|TRBD1|15|TRBJ1-2
CAGGTGVGANYGYTF
TGTGCCGGCGGGACAGGGGTAGGAGCTAACTATGGCTACACCTTC
>NA|TRBV25-1|TRBD1|13|TRBJ2-1
CASTGQEYNEQFF
TGTGCCAGCACGGGACAGGAGTACAATGAGCAGTTCTTC
>NA|TRBV4-1|NA|17|TRBJ1-4
CASSHPSFGSQNEKLFF
TGCGCCAGCAGCCACCCATCCTTCGGGAGTCAGAATGAAAAACTGTTTTTT
>NA|TRBV18|TRBD1|15|TRBJ1-2
CASSPGTGEFYGYTF
TGTGCCAGCTCACCGGGGACAGGGGAATTCTATGGCTACACCTTC
>NA|TRBV9|NA|15|TRBJ2-4
CASSREGAAKNIQYF
TGTGCCAGCAGCCGGGAGGGGGCGGCCAAAAACATTCAGTACTTC
>NA|TRBV5-6|TRBD2|16|TRBJ2-5
CASGRPSGRGRETQYF
TGTGCCAGCGGACGGCCTAGCGGGAGGGGGAGAGAGACCCAGTACTTC
>NA|TRBV6-5|NA|13|TRBJ2-5
CASSYSAWETQYF
TGTGCCAGCAGTTACTCAGCGTGGGAGACCCAGTACTTC
>NA|TRBV9|NA|15|TRBJ2-3
CASSVGGDGTDTQYF
TGTGCCAGCAGCGTAGGGGGGGACGGCACAGATACGCAGTATTTT
>NA|TRBV25-1|TRBD2|15|TRBJ2-7
CASSEWGDYRPEQYF
TGTGCCAGCAGTGAGTGGGGGGACTACCGTCCCGAGCAGTACTTC
>NA|TRBV5-4|NA|16|TRBJ1-3
CASSLGRPSSGNTIYF
TGTGCCAGCAGCTTGGGCAGGCCGAGCTCTGGAAACACCATATATTTT
>NA|TRBV9|TRBD2|15|TRBJ2-7
CASSVDGGSSYEQYF
TGTGCCAGCAGCGTAGACGGGGGGAGCTCCTACGAGCAGTACTTC
>once|TRBV27|NA|13|TRBJ2-1
CASSLARYNEQFF
TGTGCCAGCAGTTTGGCTCGATACAATGAGCAGTTCTTC
>NA|TRBV27|TRBD1|15|TRBJ1-5
CASSEGQGYNQPQHF
TGTGCCAGCAGTGAAGGACAGGGGTACAATCAGCCCCAGCATTTT
>NA|TRBV9|TRBD2|14|TRBJ2-7
CASSGGLPLDEQYF
TGTGCCAGCAGCGGGGGACTACCCTTAGACGAGCAGTACTTC
>NA|TRBV7-8|NA|16|TRBJ1-5
CASSLGAGRGGQPQHF
TGTGCCAGCAGCTTGGGAGCTGGACGGGGAGGTCAGCCCCAGCATTTT
>NA|TRBV27|NA|14|TRBJ1-5
CASSYGGANQPQHF
TGTGCCAGCAGTTATGGGGGGGCAAATCAGCCCCAGCATTTT
>once|TRBV28|NA|12|TRBJ2-7
CASTSQAYEQYF
TGTGCCAGCACCTCGCAGGCTTACGAGCAGTACTTC
>once|TRBV7-9|NA|14|TRBJ2-7
CASSLDPSRYEQYF
TGTGCCAGCAGCTTAGACCCTAGTAGGTACGAGCAGTACTTC
>NA|TRBV7-9|TRBD2|19|TRBJ2-5
CASSLAARSRGGSGETQYF
TGTGCCAGCAGCTTAGCTGCGAGATCTCGAGGCGGGAGCGGCGAGACCCAGTACTTC
>NA|TRBV11-3|NA|16|TRBJ2-3
CASSLRWGVHTDTQYF
TGTGCCAGCAGCCTCCGATGGGGGGTACACACAGATACGCAGTATTTT
>NA|TRBV11-2|NA|13|TRBJ2-5
CASSLFVQETQYF
TGTGCCAGCAGCTTGTTTGTACAAGAGACCCAGTACTTC
>once|TRBV21-1|NA|18|TRBJ1-5
CASSGGGTGAWGNQPQHF
TGTGCCAGCAGCGGAGGTGGGACAGGGGCTTGGGGCAATCAGCCCCAGCATTTT
>NA|TRBV7-8|TRBD1|18|TRBJ1-5
CASSSGRDRGYSNQPQHF
TGTGCCAGCAGCTCAGGCCGGGACAGGGGGTATAGCAATCAGCCCCAGCATTTT
>NA|TRBV6-1|TRBD2|17|TRBJ2-4
CASSDPPFGAGGNIQYF
TGTGCCAGCAGTGACCCTCCCTTTGGCGCGGGGGGCAACATTCAGTACTTC
>NA|TRBV19|NA|15|TRBJ2-7
CASSIVAGPSYEQYF
TGTGCCAGTAGTATTGTGGCGGGCCCTTCCTACGAGCAGTACTTC
>NA|TRBV25-1|TRBD2|17|TRBJ2-2
CATNGGSGGNWAGELFF
TGTGCCACCAACGGTGGTAGCGGGGGGAATTGGGCCGGGGAGCTGTTTTTT
>NA|TRBV25-1|NA|12|TRBJ1-4
CASSAGFEKLFF
TGTGCCAGCAGCGCAGGGTTTGAAAAACTGTTTTTT
>NA|TRBV27|NA|17|TRBJ1-1
CASSLLYRPGVLTEAFF
TGTGCCAGCAGTTTACTTTATCGGCCAGGGGTTTTGACTGAAGCTTTCTTT
>NA|TRBV19|TRBD2|14|TRBJ2-5
CASSPWGGGETQYF
TGTGCCAGTAGCCCCTGGGGCGGGGGAGAGACCCAGTACTTC
>NA|TRBV7-9|NA|15|TRBJ1-1
CASSLLRGGGTEAFF
TGTGCCAGCAGCTTATTAAGGGGCGGGGGCACTGAAGCTTTCTTT
>NA|TRBV4-1|NA|17|TRBJ2-7
CASSQEFRGRSSYEQYF
TGCGCCAGCAGCCAAGAATTCCGGGGTAGGAGCTCCTACGAGCAGTACTTC
>once|TRBV15|TRBD2|14|TRBJ2-3
CATSRAGGADTQYF
TGTGCCACCAGCAGAGCGGGAGGAGCAGATACGCAGTATTTT